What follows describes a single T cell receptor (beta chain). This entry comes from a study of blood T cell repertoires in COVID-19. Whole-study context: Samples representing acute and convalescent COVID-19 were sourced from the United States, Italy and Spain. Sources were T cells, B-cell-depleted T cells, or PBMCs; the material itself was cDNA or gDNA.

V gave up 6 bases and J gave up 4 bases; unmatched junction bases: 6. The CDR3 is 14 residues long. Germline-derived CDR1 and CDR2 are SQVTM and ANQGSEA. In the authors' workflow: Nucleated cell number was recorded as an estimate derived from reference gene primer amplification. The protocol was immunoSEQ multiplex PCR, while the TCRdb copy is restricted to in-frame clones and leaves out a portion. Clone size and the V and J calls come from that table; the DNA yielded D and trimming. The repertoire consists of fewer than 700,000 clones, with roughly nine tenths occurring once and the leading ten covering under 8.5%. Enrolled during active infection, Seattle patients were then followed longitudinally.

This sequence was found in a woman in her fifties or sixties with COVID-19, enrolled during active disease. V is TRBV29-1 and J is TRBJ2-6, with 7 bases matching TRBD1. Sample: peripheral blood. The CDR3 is CSVFTGEGANVLTF. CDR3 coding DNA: TGCAGCGTCTTCACAGGGGAAGGGGCCAACGTCCTGACTTTC.